This TCR beta chain was recovered during a study of a mutant IDH1 vaccine in newly diagnosed glioma (dated by TCRdb to about 2021). About the full investigation: Eight vaccinations were administered to patients in weeks 1, 3, 5, 7, 11, 15, 19 and 23, corresponding to visits V03 through V10. In the chemotherapy-containing groups, vaccination started alongside temozolomide cycles, whereas in patients who had radiotherapy alone it started 4-6 weeks after radiotherapy. The approximately 29 treated patients were 62.5% male and around 38% female, with a mean age of approximately 38 years. Prior to enrollment, patients had been given standard therapy consisting of radiotherapy alone, temozolomide alone, or radiochemotherapy with temozolomide, with the combination given to most patients. Peripheral blood was drawn at six visits: V03 (baseline), V05, V07, V10, V12 and V13. Longitudinal TCRB deep sequencing was done for about two dozen treated patients, wherever samples were available for exploratory analyses. The investigation overall reported the following: Availability determined which PBMC samples were chosen for TCRB deep sequencing. Immune responses induced by the vaccine were seen in more than 85% of patients across multiple MHC alleles. The authors stated that sample limitations prevented analyses of patient blood samples from being reproduced. Pseudoprogression appeared unrelated to alterations in the top peripheral T cell clonotypes detected by TCRB sequencing.

On this clone itself: It lacks a known antigen. One base away there is no much larger clone; base qualities are not given.

The library was produced with the immunoSEQ multiplex PCR assay. Rearranged TCR beta chain sequences were amplified with the hsTCRB Kit following the manufacturer's protocol. TCRB libraries were sequenced on an Illumina MiSeq. As for the original processing: The proprietary platform of the kit vendor was used for demultiplexing, trimming and gene mapping. Drawn from immuneACCESS, this table holds only the in-frame rearrangements with V and J called that TCRdb kept. Clones are partly lost; checked studies trace under half to an unresolved V gene and leave the rest unexplained. For V, J and clone size, that table is used; D and trimming come from the DNA. The sample has 55,000 to 70,000 clones on record, about 88% of them singletons. Clones ranked in the top ten supply 1.9% of the sample. V lost 4 bases and J lost 2 bases; the stretch between them is 18 bases long. From cysteine to phenylalanine, the CDR3 is 17 amino acids long. Solely the CDR3 DNA is kept, with 51 bases framed from the first base. Taken from the germline V gene, the CDR1 and CDR2 loops are MGHRA and YSYEKL.

The time point label, read with the paper, signifies: week 11, during vaccination. Each vaccine dose was 300 ug of a 20-mer mutant IDH1 peptide in Montanide, given subcutaneously with topical imiquimod. Donors had newly diagnosed WHO grade 3 or 4 IDH1-mutant astrocytomas with loss of nuclear ATRX. The samples were drawn from NOA16, a multicentre, single-arm, open-label phase I trial in Germany that tested a mutant IDH1 peptide vaccine in humans for the first time. The DNeasy Blood and Tissue Kit was used to extract genomic DNA from EDTA blood for TCRB sequencing. Sample: PBMCs, taken from a glioma patient whose treatment included an IDH1 peptide vaccine. The TCR originated in a man aged 40-49 years with glioma. The chain uses TRBV4-1 and TRBJ2-1; the D call is tentative, TRBD1 or TRBD2, as each matches 5 bases. At the DNA level, the sequence is TGCGCCAGCAGCCTATCAAACCCAGGGCGGGCCTACAATGAGCAGTTCTTC. This encodes CASSLSNPGRAYNEQFF.